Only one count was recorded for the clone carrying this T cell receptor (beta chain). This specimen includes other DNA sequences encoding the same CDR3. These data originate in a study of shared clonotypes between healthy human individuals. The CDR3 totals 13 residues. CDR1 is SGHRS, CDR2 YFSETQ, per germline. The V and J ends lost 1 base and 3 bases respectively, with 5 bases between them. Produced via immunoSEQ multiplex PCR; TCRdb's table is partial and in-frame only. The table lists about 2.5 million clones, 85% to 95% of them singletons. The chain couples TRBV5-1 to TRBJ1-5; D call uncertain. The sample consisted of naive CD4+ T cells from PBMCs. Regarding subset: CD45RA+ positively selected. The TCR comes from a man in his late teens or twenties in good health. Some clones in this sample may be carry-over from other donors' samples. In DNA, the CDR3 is TGCGCCAGCAGCTTGACAACCAATCAGCCCCAGCATTTT. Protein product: CASSLTTNQPQHF.